Sequencing of this TCR beta chain was carried out in a study of OX40 agonist ivuxolimab in advanced cancers. Findings of the study overall: Specificity for antigen went undetermined in the expanded peripheral T cells. Low normalized T-cell clonal expansion was also seen in some nonresponders.

In this sample, this clone turned up a few times. No antigen is known for it. The sample contains more than one DNA sequence encoding this CDR3. The data were produced by immunoSEQ multiplex PCR, yet TCRdb's version contains in-frame clones alone and is incomplete. Counted here are about 55,000 clones, 80% occurring once; the ten biggest clones make up around 4.5%. The sequence was obtained from an adult with an advanced solid tumor such as melanoma, head and neck, liver or kidney cancer. Source: CD4+ or CD8+ T cells sorted from blood, taken in a trial of the OX40 agonist ivuxolimab.

The CDR3 is CASSLGRGSQETQYF. The CDR3 DNA sequence: TGTGCCAGCAGCTTGGGACGGGGTTCTCAAGAGACCCAGTACTTC. J is TRBJ2-5 and V is TRBV5-4, with D perhaps matching TRBD2 (5 bases). The CDR3 sequence is 15 residues long. The germline gives CDR1 SGHNT, CDR2 YYREEE (reference sequence). V gave up 0 bases and J gave up 2 bases, with 11 bases separating them.